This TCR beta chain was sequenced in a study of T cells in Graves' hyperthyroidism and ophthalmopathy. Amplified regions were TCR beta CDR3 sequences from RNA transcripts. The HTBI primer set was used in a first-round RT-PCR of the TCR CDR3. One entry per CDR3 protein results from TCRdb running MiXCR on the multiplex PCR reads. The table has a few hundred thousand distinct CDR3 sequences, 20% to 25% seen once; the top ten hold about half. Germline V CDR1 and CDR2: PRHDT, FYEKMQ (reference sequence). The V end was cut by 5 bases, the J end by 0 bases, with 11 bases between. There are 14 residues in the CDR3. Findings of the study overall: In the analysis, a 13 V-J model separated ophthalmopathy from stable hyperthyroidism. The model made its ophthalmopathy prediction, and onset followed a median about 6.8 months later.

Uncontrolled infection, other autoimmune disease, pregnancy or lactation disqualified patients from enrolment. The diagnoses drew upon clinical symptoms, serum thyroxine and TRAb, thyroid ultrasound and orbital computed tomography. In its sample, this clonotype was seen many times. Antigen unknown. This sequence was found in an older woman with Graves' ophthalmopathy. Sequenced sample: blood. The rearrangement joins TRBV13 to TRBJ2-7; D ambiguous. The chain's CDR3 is CASSRAHSSYEQYF. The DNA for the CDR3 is TGTGCCAGCAGCCGAGCCCATTCCTCCTACGAGCAGTACTTC.